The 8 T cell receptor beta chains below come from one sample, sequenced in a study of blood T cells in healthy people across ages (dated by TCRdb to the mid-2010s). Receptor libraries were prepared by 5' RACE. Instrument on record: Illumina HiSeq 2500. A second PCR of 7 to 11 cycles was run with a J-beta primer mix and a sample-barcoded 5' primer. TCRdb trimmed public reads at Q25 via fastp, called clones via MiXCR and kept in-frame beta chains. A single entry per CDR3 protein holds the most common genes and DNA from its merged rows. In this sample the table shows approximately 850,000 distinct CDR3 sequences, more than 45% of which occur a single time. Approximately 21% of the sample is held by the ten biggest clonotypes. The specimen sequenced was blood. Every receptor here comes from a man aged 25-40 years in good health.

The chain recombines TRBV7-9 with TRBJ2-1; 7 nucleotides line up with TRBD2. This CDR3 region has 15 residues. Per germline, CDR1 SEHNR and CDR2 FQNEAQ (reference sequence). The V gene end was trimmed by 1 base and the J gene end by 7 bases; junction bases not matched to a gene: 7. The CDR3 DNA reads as TGTGCCAGCAGCTTAGGGGGGGGGTTCCAGAATGAGCAGTTCTTC. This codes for CASSLGGGFQNEQFF.

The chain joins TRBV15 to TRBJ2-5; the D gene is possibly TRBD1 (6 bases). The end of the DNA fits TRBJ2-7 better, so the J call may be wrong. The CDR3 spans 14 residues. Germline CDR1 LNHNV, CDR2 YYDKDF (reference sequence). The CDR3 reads CATSWGTRSYEQYF. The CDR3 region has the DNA TGTGCCACCAGCTGGGGGACAAGAAGCTACGAGCAGTACTTC.

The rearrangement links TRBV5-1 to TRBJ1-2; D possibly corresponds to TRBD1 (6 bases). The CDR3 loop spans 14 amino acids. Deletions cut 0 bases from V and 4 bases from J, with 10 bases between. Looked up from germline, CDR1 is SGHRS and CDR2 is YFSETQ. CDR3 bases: TGCGCCAGCAGCTTGGTTGGACAGTTCTATGGCTACACCTTC. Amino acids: CASSLVGQFYGYTF.

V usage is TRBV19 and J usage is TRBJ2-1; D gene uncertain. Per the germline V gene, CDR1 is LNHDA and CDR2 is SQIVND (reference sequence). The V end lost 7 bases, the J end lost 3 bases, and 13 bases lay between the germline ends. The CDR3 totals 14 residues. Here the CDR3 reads CASKRGDGYNEQFF. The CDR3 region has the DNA TGTGCCAGTAAGCGAGGAGATGGCTACAATGAGCAGTTCTTC.

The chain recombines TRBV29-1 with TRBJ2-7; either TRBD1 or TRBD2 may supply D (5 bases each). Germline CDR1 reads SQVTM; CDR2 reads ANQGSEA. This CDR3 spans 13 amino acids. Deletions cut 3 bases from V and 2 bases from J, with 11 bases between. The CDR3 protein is CSVEERDAYEQYF. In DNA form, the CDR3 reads TGCAGCGTTGAGGAACGGGACGCCTACGAGCAGTACTTC.

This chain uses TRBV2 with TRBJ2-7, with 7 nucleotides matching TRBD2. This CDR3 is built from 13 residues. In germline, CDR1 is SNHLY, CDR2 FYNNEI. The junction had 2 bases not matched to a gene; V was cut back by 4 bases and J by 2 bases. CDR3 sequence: CASSGEGTYEQYF. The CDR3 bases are TGTGCCAGCAGTGGGGAGGGCACCTACGAGCAGTACTTC.

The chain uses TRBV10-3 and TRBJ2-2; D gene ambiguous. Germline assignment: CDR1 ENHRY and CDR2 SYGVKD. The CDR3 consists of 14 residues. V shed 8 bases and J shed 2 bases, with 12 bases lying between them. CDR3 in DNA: TGTGCCATCGCGCTGGGGTCAAACACCGGGGAGCTGTTTTTT. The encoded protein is CAIALGSNTGELFF.

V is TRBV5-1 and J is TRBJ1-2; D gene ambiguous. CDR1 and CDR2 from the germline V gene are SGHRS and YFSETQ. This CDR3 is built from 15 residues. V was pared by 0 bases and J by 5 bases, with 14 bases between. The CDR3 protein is CASSLALTDVYGYTF. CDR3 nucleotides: TGCGCCAGCAGCTTGGCCCTAACTGACGTTTATGGCTACACCTTC.